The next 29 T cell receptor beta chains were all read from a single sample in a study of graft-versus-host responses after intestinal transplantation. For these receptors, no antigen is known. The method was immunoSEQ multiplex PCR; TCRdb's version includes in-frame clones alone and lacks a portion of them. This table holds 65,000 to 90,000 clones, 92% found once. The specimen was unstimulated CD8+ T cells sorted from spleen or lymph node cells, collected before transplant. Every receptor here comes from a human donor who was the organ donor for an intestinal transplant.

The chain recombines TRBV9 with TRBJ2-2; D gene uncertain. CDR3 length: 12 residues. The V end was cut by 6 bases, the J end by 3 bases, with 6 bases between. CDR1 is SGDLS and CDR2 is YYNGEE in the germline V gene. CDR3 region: CASNSDTGELFF. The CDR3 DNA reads TGTGCCAGCAATTCTGACACCGGGGAGCTGTTTTTT. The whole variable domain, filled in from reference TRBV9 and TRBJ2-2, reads DSGVTQTPKHLITATGQRVTLRCSPRSGDLSVYWYQQSLDQGLQFLIQYYNGEERAKGNILERFSAQQFPDLHSELNLSSLELGDSALYFCASNSDTGELFFGEGSRLTVL.

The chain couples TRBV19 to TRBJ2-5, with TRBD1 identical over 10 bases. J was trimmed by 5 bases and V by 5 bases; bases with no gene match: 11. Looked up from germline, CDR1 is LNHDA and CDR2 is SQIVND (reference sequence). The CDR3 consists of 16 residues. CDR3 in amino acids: CASSGGQGIFWETQYF. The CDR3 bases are TGTGCCAGTAGTGGGGGACAGGGGATCTTTTGGGAGACCCAGTACTTC.

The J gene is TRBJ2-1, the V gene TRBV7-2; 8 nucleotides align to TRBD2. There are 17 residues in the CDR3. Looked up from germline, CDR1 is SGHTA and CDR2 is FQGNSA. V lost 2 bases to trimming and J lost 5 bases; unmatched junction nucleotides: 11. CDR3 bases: TGTGCCAGCAGCTTAACCCGACAGAGAGCGGGGGACAATGAGCAGTTCTTC. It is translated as CASSLTRQRAGDNEQFF. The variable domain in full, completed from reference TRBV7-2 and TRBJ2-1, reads GAGVSQSPSNKVTEKGKDVELRCDPISGHTALYWYRQSLGQGLEFLIYFQGNSAPDKSGLPSDRFSAERTGGSVSTLTIQRTQQEDSAVYLCASSLTRQRAGDNEQFFGPGTRLTVL.

The CDR3 DNA reads TGCAGCGTCAATACAGGGTCCCGCTACGAGCAGTACTTC. Its protein product is CSVNTGSRYEQYF. J is TRBJ2-7 and V is TRBV29-1, with a possible D match to TRBD1 (6 bases). Per the germline V gene, CDR1 is SQVTM and CDR2 is ANQGSEA. V lost 6 bases, J lost 3 bases, and 15 bases lay in between. This CDR3 spans 13 amino acids.

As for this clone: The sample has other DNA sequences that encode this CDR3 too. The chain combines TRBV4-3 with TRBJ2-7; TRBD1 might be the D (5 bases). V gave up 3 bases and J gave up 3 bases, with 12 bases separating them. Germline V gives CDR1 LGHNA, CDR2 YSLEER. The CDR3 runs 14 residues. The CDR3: CASSQGLGNYEQYF. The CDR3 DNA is TGCGCCAGCAGCCAGGGGCTCGGCAACTACGAGCAGTACTTC.

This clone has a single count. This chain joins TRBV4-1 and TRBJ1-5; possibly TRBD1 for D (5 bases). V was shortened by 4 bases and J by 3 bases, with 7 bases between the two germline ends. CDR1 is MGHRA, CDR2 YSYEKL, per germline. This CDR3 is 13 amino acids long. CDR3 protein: CASSPRVNQPQHF. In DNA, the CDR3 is TGCGCCAGCAGCCCCAGGGTCAATCAGCCCCAGCATTTT.

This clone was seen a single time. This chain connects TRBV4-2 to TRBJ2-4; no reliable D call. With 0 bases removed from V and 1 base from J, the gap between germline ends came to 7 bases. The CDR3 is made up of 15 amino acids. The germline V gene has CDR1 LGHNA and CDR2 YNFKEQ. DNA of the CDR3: TGTGCCAGCAGCCAAGATGAGCTGGCCAAAAACATTCAGTACTTC. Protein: CASSQDELAKNIQYF.

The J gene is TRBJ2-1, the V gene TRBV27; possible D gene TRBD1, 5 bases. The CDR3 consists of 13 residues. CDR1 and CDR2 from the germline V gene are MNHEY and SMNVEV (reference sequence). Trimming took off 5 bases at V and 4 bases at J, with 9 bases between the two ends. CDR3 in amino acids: CASSNRQYNEQFF. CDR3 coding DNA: TGTGCCAGCAGTAACAGACAGTACAATGAGCAGTTCTTC.

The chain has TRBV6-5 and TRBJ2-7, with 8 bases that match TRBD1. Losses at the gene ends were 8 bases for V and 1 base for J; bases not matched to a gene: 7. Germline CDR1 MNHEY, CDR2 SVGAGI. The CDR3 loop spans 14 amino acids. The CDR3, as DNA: TGTGCCAGCGCGTCGACAGGGGAGTCCTACGAGCAGTACTTC. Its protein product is CASASTGESYEQYF.

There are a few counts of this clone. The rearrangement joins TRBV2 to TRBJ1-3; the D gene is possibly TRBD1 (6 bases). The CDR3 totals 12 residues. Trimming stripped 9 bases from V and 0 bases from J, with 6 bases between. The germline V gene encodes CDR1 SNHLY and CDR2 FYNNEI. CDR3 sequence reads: CARGGSGNTIYF. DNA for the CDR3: TGTGCCAGAGGGGGCTCTGGAAACACCATATATTTT.

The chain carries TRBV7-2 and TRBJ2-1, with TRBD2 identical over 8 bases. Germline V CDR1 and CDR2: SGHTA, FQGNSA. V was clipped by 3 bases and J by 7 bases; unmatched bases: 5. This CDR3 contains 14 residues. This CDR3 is CASSFRGGRNEQFF. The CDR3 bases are TGTGCCAGCAGCTTTCGGGGGGGCCGAAATGAGCAGTTCTTC.

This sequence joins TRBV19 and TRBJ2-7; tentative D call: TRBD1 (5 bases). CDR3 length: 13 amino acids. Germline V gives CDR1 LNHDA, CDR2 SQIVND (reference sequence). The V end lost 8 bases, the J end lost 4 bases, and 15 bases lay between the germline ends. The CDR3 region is CASGPGWEYEQYF. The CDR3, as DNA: TGTGCCAGTGGGCCAGGGTGGGAATACGAGCAGTACTTC.

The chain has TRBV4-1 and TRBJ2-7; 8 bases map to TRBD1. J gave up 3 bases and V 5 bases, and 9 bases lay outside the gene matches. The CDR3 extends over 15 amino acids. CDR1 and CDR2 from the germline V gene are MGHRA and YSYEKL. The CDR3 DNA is TGCGCCAGCAGCTCTAGACAGGGGAAGGACTACGAGCAGTACTTC. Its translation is CASSSRQGKDYEQYF.

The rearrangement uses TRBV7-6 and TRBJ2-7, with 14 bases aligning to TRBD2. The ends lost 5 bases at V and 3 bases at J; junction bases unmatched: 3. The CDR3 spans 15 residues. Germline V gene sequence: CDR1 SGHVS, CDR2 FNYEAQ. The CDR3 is CASSPGTSGGYEQYF. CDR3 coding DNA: TGTGCCAGCAGCCCGGGGACTAGCGGGGGCTACGAGCAGTACTTC. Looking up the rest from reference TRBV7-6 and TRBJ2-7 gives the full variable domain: GAGVSQSPRYKVTKRGQDVALRCDPISGHVSLYWYRQALGQGPEFLTYFNYEAQQDKSGLPNDRFSAERPEGSISTLTIQRTEQRDSAMYRCASSPGTSGGYEQYFGPGTRLTVT.

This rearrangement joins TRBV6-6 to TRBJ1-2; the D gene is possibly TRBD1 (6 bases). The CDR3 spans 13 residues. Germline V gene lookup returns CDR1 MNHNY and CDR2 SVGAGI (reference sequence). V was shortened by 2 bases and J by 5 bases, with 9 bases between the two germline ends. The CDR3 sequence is CASSYGQPYGYTF. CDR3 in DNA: TGTGCCAGCAGTTACGGACAGCCATATGGCTACACCTTC.

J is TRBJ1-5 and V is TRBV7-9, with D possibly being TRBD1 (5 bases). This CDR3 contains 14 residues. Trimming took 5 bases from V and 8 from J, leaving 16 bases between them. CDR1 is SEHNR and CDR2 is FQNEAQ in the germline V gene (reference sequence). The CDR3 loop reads CASSPPGKGEPQHF. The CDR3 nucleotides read TGTGCCAGCAGCCCACCTGGTAAAGGGGAGCCCCAGCATTTT.

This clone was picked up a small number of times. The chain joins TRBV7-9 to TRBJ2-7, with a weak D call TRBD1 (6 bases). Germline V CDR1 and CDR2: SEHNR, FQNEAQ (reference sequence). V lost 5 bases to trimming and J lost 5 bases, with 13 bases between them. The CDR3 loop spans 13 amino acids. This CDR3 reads CASSGQNRDEQYF. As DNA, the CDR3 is TGTGCCAGCAGCGGACAGAATCGGGACGAGCAGTACTTC.

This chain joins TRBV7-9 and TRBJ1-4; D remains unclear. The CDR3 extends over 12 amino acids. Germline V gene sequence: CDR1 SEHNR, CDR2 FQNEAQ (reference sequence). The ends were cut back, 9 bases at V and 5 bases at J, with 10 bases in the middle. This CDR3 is CASPGENEKLFF. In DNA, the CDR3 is TGTGCCAGTCCGGGAGAGAATGAAAAACTGTTTTTT.

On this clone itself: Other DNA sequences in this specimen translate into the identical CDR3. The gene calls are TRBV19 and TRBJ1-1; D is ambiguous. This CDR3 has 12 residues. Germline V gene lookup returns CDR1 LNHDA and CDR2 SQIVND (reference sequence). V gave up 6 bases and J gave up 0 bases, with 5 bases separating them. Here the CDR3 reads CASSSMNTEAFF. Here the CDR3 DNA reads TGTGCCAGTAGCTCTATGAACACTGAAGCTTTCTTT.

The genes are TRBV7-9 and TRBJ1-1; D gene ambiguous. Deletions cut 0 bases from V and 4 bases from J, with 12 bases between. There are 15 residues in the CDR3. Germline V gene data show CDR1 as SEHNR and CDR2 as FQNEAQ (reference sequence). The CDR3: CASSLARLKPTEAFF. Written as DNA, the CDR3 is TGTGCCAGCAGCTTAGCGCGTCTAAAGCCCACTGAAGCTTTCTTT.

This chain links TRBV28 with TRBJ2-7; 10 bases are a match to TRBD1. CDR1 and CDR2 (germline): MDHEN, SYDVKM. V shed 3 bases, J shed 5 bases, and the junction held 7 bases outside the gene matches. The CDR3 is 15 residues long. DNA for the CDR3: TGTGCCAGCAGTTTCAGACAGGGGGCCCTCCACGAGCAGTACTTC. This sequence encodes CASSFRQGALHEQYF.

CDR3 in amino acids: CSVKQPNEKLFF. The CDR3 DNA sequence: TGCAGCGTTAAACAGCCTAATGAAAAACTGTTTTTT. The chain carries TRBV29-1 and TRBJ1-4, with unresolved D. CDR1 and CDR2 from the germline V gene are SQVTM and ANQGSEA. Between the trimmed V and J ends, which lost 5 bases and 3 bases, there was a span of 7 bases. This CDR3 is built from 12 residues.

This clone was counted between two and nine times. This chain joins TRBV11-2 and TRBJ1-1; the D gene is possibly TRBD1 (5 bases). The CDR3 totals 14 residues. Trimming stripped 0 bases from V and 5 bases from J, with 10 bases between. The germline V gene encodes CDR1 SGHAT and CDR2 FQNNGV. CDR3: CASSLEPGGTEAFF. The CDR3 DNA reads TGTGCCAGCAGCTTAGAGCCGGGGGGGACTGAAGCTTTCTTT.

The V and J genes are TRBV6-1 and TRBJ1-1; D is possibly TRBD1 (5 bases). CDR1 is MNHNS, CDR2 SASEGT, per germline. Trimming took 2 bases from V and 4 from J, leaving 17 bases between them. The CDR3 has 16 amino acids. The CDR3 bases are TGTGCCAGCAGTGAATTCGGGAGGGGACTGGGCACTGAAGCTTTCTTT. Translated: CASSEFGRGLGTEAFF.

CDR3 loop: CAIRGEGTNTEAFF. CDR3 in DNA: TGTGCCATCAGAGGGGAGGGAACGAACACTGAAGCTTTCTTT. The chain couples TRBV10-3 to TRBJ1-1; possible D gene TRBD1, 5 bases. CDR3 size: 14 residues. The V end lost 6 bases, the J end lost 1 base, and 12 bases lay between the germline ends. Germline loops: CDR1 ENHRY, CDR2 SYGVKD.

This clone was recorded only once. The CDR3 nucleotides are TGCGCCAGCAGCCAAGACTCGGCGACAGGAAATTGGGACTATGGCTACACCTTC. Its translation: CASSQDSATGNWDYGYTF. The chain has TRBV4-1 and TRBJ1-2; D possibly corresponds to TRBD1 (6 bases). CDR3 size: 18 residues. Germline CDR1 MGHRA, CDR2 YSYEKL. The V gene lost 0 bases and the J gene lost 3 bases, with 20 bases spanning the gap.

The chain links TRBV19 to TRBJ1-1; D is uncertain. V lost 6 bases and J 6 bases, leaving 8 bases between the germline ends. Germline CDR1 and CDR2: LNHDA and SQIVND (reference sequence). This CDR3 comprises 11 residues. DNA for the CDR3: TGTGCCAGTAGCCTCACAGCTGAAGCTTTCTTT. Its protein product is CASSLTAEAFF.

The CDR3 nucleotides read TGTGCCAGCAGTCAGACAGGGAACACCGGGGAGCTGTTTTTT. It encodes CASSQTGNTGELFF. This sequence joins TRBV27 and TRBJ2-2; D is possibly TRBD1 (6 bases). Trimming shortened V by 5 bases and J by 1 base, and 8 bases separated the two germline ends. Germline assignment: CDR1 MNHEY and CDR2 SMNVEV (reference sequence). The CDR3 length is 14 residues.

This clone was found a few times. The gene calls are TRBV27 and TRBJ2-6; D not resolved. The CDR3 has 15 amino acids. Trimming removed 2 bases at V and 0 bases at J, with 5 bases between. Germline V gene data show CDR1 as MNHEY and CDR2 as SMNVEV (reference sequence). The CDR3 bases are TGTGCCAGCAGTTTAACTTACTCTGGGGCCAACGTCCTGACTTTC. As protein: CASSLTYSGANVLTF. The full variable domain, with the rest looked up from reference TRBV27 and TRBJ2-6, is EAQVTQNPRYLITVTGKKLTVTCSQNMNHEYMSWYRQDPGLGLRQIYYSMNVEVTDKGDVPEGYKVSRKEKRNFPLILESPSPNQTSLYFCASSLTYSGANVLTFGAGSRLTVL.